A selection of T cell receptor beta chains follows, all from one sample in a study of spatial heterogeneity in lung cancer. MiXCR was run by TCRdb on the 5' RACE reads, yielding one entry per CDR3 protein. This sample has fewer than 45,000 distinct CDR3 sequences, with about 11% found just once. This material consisted of PBMCs, taken at follow-up. The receptor source for this set is a female donor with early-stage non-small cell lung cancer. Each CDR3 is given with its conserved first and last residue. A D gene is named only where the DNA matches it firmly. Size tells how often a clone was seen (once, few, many) or the class of an expanded clone, and some rows leave it out.

J: TRBJ1-1
D: TRBD1
V: TRBV7-7
size: -
CDR3: CASSFGQGAMNTEAFF
DNA: TGTGCTAGCAGCTTTGGACAGGGGGCGATGAACACTGAAGCTTTCTTT

J: TRBJ1-6
D: -
V: TRBV9
size: -
CDR3: CASSQTGSLNSPLHF
DNA: TGTGCCAGCAGTCAAACAGGTTCCCTTAATTCACCCCTCCACTTT

J: TRBJ2-3
D: TRBD1
V: TRBV6-1
size: -
CDR3: CASSFQGAAPDTQYF
DNA: TGTGCCAGCAGTTTCCAGGGGGCCGCCCCAGATACGCAGTATTTT

J: TRBJ2-1
D: TRBD2
V: TRBV6-5
size: many
CDR3: CASRPLAGGFPSSYNEQFF
DNA: TGTGCCAGCAGACCTCTAGCGGGGGGATTCCCCAGCTCCTACAATGAGCAGTTCTTC

J: TRBJ2-7
D: -
V: TRBV29-1
size: few
CDR3: CSVSGQGYEQYF
DNA: TGCAGCGTCTCCGGGCAGGGATACGAGCAGTACTTC

J: TRBJ2-5
D: -
V: TRBV3-1
size: few
CDR3: CASSQSPAGQGARETQYF
DNA: TGTGCCAGCAGCCAGTCCCCCGCGGGTCAAGGAGCTCGGGAGACCCAGTACTTC

J: TRBJ1-2
D: -
V: TRBV11-2
size: few
CDR3: CASSLVQGPMDGYTF
DNA: TGTGCCAGCAGCTTAGTTCAGGGGCCCATGGATGGCTACACCTTC

J: TRBJ1-1
D: TRBD1
V: TRBV19
size: few
CDR3: CASSADRVGFIDTEAFF
DNA: TGTGCCAGTAGTGCAGACAGGGTTGGTTTTATAGACACTGAAGCTTTCTTT

J: TRBJ2-5
D: TRBD1
V: TRBV6-4
size: few
CDR3: CASSDRTGRSQETQYF
DNA: TGTGCCAGCAGTGATAGGACAGGGAGATCCCAAGAGACCCAGTACTTC

J: TRBJ2-1
D: TRBD1
V: TRBV5-1
size: -
CDR3: CASSSGTADNEQFF
DNA: TGCGCCAGCAGCTCGGGGACAGCTGACAATGAGCAGTTCTTC

J: TRBJ2-7
D: TRBD2
V: TRBV20-1
size: many
CDR3: CSAHSGGTAYEQYF
DNA: TGCAGTGCCCATAGCGGGGGGACCGCCTACGAGCAGTACTTC

J: TRBJ2-3
D: -
V: TRBV28
size: many
CDR3: CASSLLAGTDTQYF
DNA: TGTGCCAGCAGTTTACTCGCAGGGACGGATACGCAGTATTTT

J: TRBJ2-1
D: TRBD1
V: TRBV12-3/TRBV12-4
size: many
CDR3: CATLRDRGSDEQFF
DNA: TGTGCGACTCTCCGGGACAGGGGAAGCGATGAGCAGTTCTTC

J: TRBJ1-5
D: -
V: TRBV12-3/TRBV12-4
size: -
CDR3: CASSLVQNQPQHF
DNA: TGTGCCAGCAGTTTAGTGCAGAATCAGCCCCAGCATTTT

J: TRBJ2-2
D: TRBD1
V: TRBV4-3
size: many
CDR3: CASSPQGITGELFF
DNA: TGCGCCAGCAGCCCACAGGGGATCACCGGGGAGCTGTTTTTT

J: TRBJ2-7
D: TRBD1
V: TRBV2
size: few
CDR3: CASIGITGVSYEQYF
DNA: TGTGCCAGCATCGGTATTACAGGGGTCTCCTACGAGCAGTACTTC

J: TRBJ1-2
D: -
V: TRBV6-1
size: few
CDR3: CASRPTGLNYGYTF
DNA: TGTGCCAGCAGACCAACAGGGTTAAACTATGGCTACACCTTC

J: TRBJ2-1
D: TRBD2
V: TRBV11-2
size: many
CDR3: CASASAGGAYNEQFF
DNA: TGTGCCAGCGCTTCTGCGGGAGGAGCTTACAATGAGCAGTTCTTC

J: TRBJ2-2
D: -
V: TRBV30
size: -
CDR3: CAWSSPSGANTGELFF
DNA: TGTGCCTGGAGTAGCCCTTCAGGGGCGAACACCGGGGAGCTGTTTTTT

J: TRBJ1-5
D: -
V: TRBV9
size: few
CDR3: CASSVGGLSNQPQHF
DNA: TGTGCCAGCAGCGTAGGAGGACTCAGCAATCAGCCCCAGCATTTT

J: TRBJ2-2
D: -
V: TRBV9
size: -
CDR3: CASRTGHATGELFF
DNA: TGTGCCAGCAGAACAGGTCATGCCACCGGGGAGCTGTTTTTT

J: TRBJ2-2
D: TRBD2
V: TRBV10-1
size: -
CDR3: CASSPTGLVPEELFF
DNA: TGCGCCAGCAGCCCCACCGGACTAGTCCCGGAGGAGCTGTTTTTT

J: TRBJ1-2
D: -
V: TRBV5-1
size: -
CDR3: CASSTDPSGTTYGYTF
DNA: TGCGCCAGCAGCACGGACCCTTCAGGGACGACTTATGGCTACACCTTC

J: TRBJ2-3
D: -
V: TRBV24-1
size: -
CDR3: CATSDHRQNTQYF
DNA: TGTGCCACCAGTGACCACCGACAAAATACGCAGTATTTT

J: TRBJ2-1
D: TRBD2
V: TRBV28
size: few
CDR3: CASGRSGGNNEQFF
DNA: TGTGCCAGCGGACGTAGCGGGGGGAATAATGAGCAGTTCTTC

J: TRBJ2-1
D: -
V: TRBV15
size: few
CDR3: CATSRDSEDEQFF
DNA: TGTGCCACCAGCAGAGATAGTGAGGATGAGCAGTTCTTC

J: TRBJ1-6
D: -
V: TRBV9
size: -
CDR3: CASSLRAGNNSPLHF
DNA: TGTGCCAGCAGCCTTCGGGCAGGGAATAATTCACCCCTCCACTTT

J: TRBJ2-2
D: -
V: TRBV20-1
size: few
CDR3: CSARSRQGNTGELFF
DNA: TGCAGTGCTAGATCCCGGCAGGGGAACACCGGGGAGCTGTTTTTT

J: TRBJ2-7
D: -
V: TRBV29-1
size: -
CDR3: CSVRTAGNEQYF
DNA: TGCAGCGTAAGGACGGCTGGCAACGAGCAGTACTTC

J: TRBJ2-7
D: TRBD2
V: TRBV12-3/TRBV12-4
size: many
CDR3: CASSSPDWERGAFVEQYF
DNA: TGTGCCAGCAGTTCACCCGACTGGGAGCGGGGGGCTTTTGTCGAGCAGTACTTC

J: TRBJ2-2
D: TRBD1
V: TRBV2
size: large
CDR3: CASSENRGRDTGELFF
DNA: TGTGCCAGCAGTGAAAACAGGGGGCGCGACACCGGGGAGCTGTTTTTT

J: TRBJ2-7
D: TRBD1
V: TRBV6-6
size: many
CDR3: CASSRPGQGSEQYF
DNA: TGTGCCAGCAGCCGACCGGGACAGGGTTCCGAGCAGTACTTC

J: TRBJ1-2
D: TRBD1
V: TRBV18
size: many
CDR3: CASSRTGTGDGYTF
DNA: TGTGCCAGCTCACGGACCGGGACAGGGGATGGCTACACCTTC

J: TRBJ2-1
D: -
V: TRBV19
size: few
CDR3: CASSIPPIVGRVYNEQFF
DNA: TGTGCCAGTAGTATACCCCCCATAGTTGGGCGGGTCTACAATGAGCAGTTCTTC

J: TRBJ1-2
D: -
V: TRBV7-9
size: few
CDR3: CASSLGARGYTF
DNA: TGTGCCAGCAGCTTAGGCGCGAGGGGCTACACCTTC

J: TRBJ2-1
D: -
V: TRBV5-6
size: -
CDR3: CASSLEVWLGGMTEQFF
DNA: TGTGCCAGCAGCTTGGAGGTGTGGTTAGGGGGTATGACTGAGCAGTTCTTC

J: TRBJ1-5
D: -
V: TRBV28
size: -
CDR3: CASRSRDVNQPQHF
DNA: TGTGCCAGCAGGAGCCGGGACGTCAATCAGCCCCAGCATTTT

J: TRBJ2-7
D: TRBD2
V: TRBV10-3
size: -
CDR3: CAIRLGLASEQYF
DNA: TGTGCCATCAGGTTGGGACTAGCTTCCGAGCAGTACTTC

J: TRBJ2-7
D: -
V: TRBV20-1
size: -
CDR3: CSAAQGLGEQYF
DNA: TGCAGTGCTGCACAGGGATTGGGGGAGCAGTACTTC

J: TRBJ2-4
D: TRBD1
V: TRBV2
size: -
CDR3: CASSDSLTGSKNIQYF
DNA: TGTGCCAGCAGCGATTCTCTGACAGGGTCCAAAAACATTCAGTACTTC

J: TRBJ2-3
D: -
V: TRBV5-4
size: many
CDR3: CASSLASGGDTQYF
DNA: TGTGCCAGCAGCTTGGCCTCCGGGGGAGATACGCAGTATTTT